Listed below are T cell receptor beta chains from one sample, sequenced in a study of post-analysis software for immune sequencing data. TCRdb re-called the PCR reads with MiXCR, one entry per CDR3 protein. The table records about 810,000 distinct CDR3 sequences, approximately 50% of them present only once. Sequenced material: blood. These receptors all come from a girl between 5 and 17 years old with multiple sclerosis. CDR3s include the opening cysteine and the closing phenylalanine or tryptophan. The D gene is left open where the match is weak. Some rows have no size entry. The others give once, few or many, or a class for an expanded clone.

TRBD2,.,TRBV3-1,TRBJ2-5,TGTGCCAGCGCGAGGCTAGCGGGGGGGCCATCGACCCAGTACTTC,CASARLAGGPSTQYF
.,once,TRBV7-2,TRBJ2-2,TGTGCCAGCAGCTTCAGGGCTACCGGGGAGCTGTTTTTT,CASSFRATGELFF
TRBD1,.,TRBV7-3,TRBJ1-2,TGTGCCAGCGGGACAGGGTCTAACTATGGCTACACCTTC,CASGTGSNYGYTF
.,.,TRBV12-3/TRBV12-4,TRBJ2-3,TGTGCCAGCAGTTGGAGCGGACCCGTCAGCACAGATACGCAGTATTTT,CASSWSGPVSTDTQYF
TRBD2,.,TRBV20-1,TRBJ2-4,TGCAGTGCTAGCCCGTTAGCGGGAGGGCTCCAAAACATTCAGTACTTC,CSASPLAGGLQNIQYF
.,.,TRBV5-1,TRBJ1-2,TGCGCCAGCAGCTTGAAGGGGGTCTATGGCTACACCTTC,CASSLKGVYGYTF
.,.,TRBV7-2,TRBJ2-7,TGTGCCAGCAGCTCCCTCTACTCCTACGAGCAGTACTTC,CASSSLYSYEQYF
TRBD2,.,TRBV7-3,TRBJ2-5,TGTGCCAGCAGCCAAGGGCGGGGGGGTGACAATGAGCAGTACTTC,CASSQGRGGDNEQYF
.,few,TRBV6-5,TRBJ2-1,TGTGCCAGCAGTTACTCGTCAGGGGTAAAGAAGTACAATGAGCAGTTCTTC,CASSYSSGVKKYNEQFF
TRBD1,.,TRBV5-1,TRBJ1-1,TGCGCCAGCAGCACGGGACAGGGGCGAACTGAAGCTTTCTTT,CASSTGQGRTEAFF
TRBD2,once,TRBV4-1,TRBJ2-7,TGCGCCAGCAGCCATGCCGGGACTAGCGACGCCCACGAGCAGTACTTC,CASSHAGTSDAHEQYF
.,.,TRBV20-1,TRBJ2-1,TGCAGTGCTCCCGAGGGGGGTACAGGCTCCTACAATGAGCAGTTCTTC,CSAPEGGTGSYNEQFF
.,.,TRBV29-1,TRBJ2-1,TGCAGCGTTGGAAGGGGGGGTGATCCTGAGCAGTTCTTC,CSVGRGGDPEQFF
.,few,TRBV7-9,TRBJ2-3,TGTGCCAGCAGCTCCTGGACTTCGGCAGATACGCAGTATTTT,CASSSWTSADTQYF
TRBD2,once,TRBV7-9,TRBJ2-7,TGTGCCAGCAGCTTACTAGCGGGAACGCACGAGCAGTACTTC,CASSLLAGTHEQYF
.,few,TRBV6-6,TRBJ2-7,TGTGCCAGCAGTTTCCGATGGCCCTACGAGCAGTACTTC,CASSFRWPYEQYF
TRBD1,once,TRBV12-3/TRBV12-4,TRBJ1-1,TGTGCCAGCAGGAGGACAGGGGTGAGCACTGAAGCTTTCTTT,CASRRTGVSTEAFF
.,.,TRBV12-3/TRBV12-4,TRBJ2-1,TGTGCCAGCAGGCACCGGGAGAGCTCCTACAATGAGCAGTTCTTC,CASRHRESSYNEQFF
TRBD2,.,TRBV20-1,TRBJ2-7,TGCAGTGCTGGTCCCGGGACTAGTCTACTCGAGCAGTACTTC,CSAGPGTSLLEQYF
TRBD1,.,TRBV9,TRBJ2-1,TGTGCCAGCAGCGTAGTTTCCAGGGGGCTGGATGAGCAGTTCTTC,CASSVVSRGLDEQFF
.,.,TRBV7-7,TRBJ2-5,TGTGCTAGCAGCTCCGCCCAGTTTACGGAGACCCAGTACTTC,CASSSAQFTETQYF
.,.,TRBV20-1,TRBJ2-7,TGCAGTGCTAGAGATCTGGGGGATAAGGGCAGCTACGAGCGGTACTTC,CSARDLGDKGSYERYF
TRBD2,few,TRBV29-1,TRBJ2-3,TGCAGCGCCCGACTAGCGGGGTGGTCAGATACGCAGTATTTT,CSARLAGWSDTQYF
TRBD2,.,TRBV3-1,TRBJ2-1,TGTGCCAGCAGCCAACTTAAACTAGCGGGAGGTTATGATGAGCAGTTCTTC,CASSQLKLAGGYDEQFF
.,.,TRBV20-1,TRBJ2-7,TGCAGTGCTAGAGATCCGGCGGCCTCCTACGAGCAGTACTTC,CSARDPAASYEQYF
TRBD1,few,TRBV14,TRBJ2-3,TGTGCCAGCAGCTTCGACAGGGGAAGAGGGGATACGCAGTATTTT,CASSFDRGRGDTQYF
TRBD2,.,TRBV12-3/TRBV12-4,TRBJ2-1,TGTGCCAGCAGTCCCATGGGAGGGCCCTCCTACAATGAGCAGTTCTTC,CASSPMGGPSYNEQFF
TRBD1,once,TRBV2,TRBJ2-7,TGTGCCAGGGATGGGACAGGGAAGTACTTC,CARDGTGKYF
.,.,TRBV2,TRBJ2-1,TGTGCCAGCAGATCGGAGGTGGTCCGGGATGAGCAGTTCTTC,CASRSEVVRDEQFF
TRBD2,.,TRBV25-1,TRBJ2-1,TGTGCCAGCAGTAGATCTAGCGGGAGAGGATTCAATGAGCAGTTCTTC,CASSRSSGRGFNEQFF
.,once,TRBV7-2,TRBJ2-3,TGTGCCAGCAGCTTAAGTGTAGTTAGGTCCCAGTATTTT,CASSLSVVRSQYF